This T cell receptor beta chain was profiled in a study of blood T cell repertoires in COVID-19. Authors' analysis steps: By means of reference gene primer amplification, nucleated cell counts were estimated. TCRdb's table, derived via immunoSEQ multiplex PCR, lists solely in-frame clones and lacks some. The V and J calls and the clone size are those of that table, but D and trimming were determined from the DNA. Of hundreds of thousands of clones listed, roughly 80% are singletons. This CDR3 is 16 amino acids long. V lost 0 bases to trimming and J lost 6 bases; unmatched junction nucleotides: 5. CDR1 LNHNV and CDR2 YYDKDF come from the germline V gene (reference sequence). Everyone who took part was roughly 18 to 95 years old, and they came from some 23 US areas.

Sequenced material: PBMCs or T cells enriched from blood (not recorded which). This rearrangement joins TRBV15 to TRBJ1-1; 12 positions match TRBD1. The source of this sequence is a man in his forties who had been exposed to COVID-19. CDR3 nucleotides: TGTGCCACCAGCAGAGAGGGGGACAGGGGGCGTTCTGAAGCTTTCTTT. Its translation: CATSREGDRGRSEAFF. The full variable domain, with the rest looked up from reference TRBV15 and TRBJ1-1, is DAMVIQNPRYQVTQFGKPVTLSCSQTLNHNVMYWYQQKSSQAPKLLFHYYDKDFNNEADTPDNFQSRRPNTSFCFLDIRSPGLGDTAMYLCATSREGDRGRSEAFFGQGTRLTVV.